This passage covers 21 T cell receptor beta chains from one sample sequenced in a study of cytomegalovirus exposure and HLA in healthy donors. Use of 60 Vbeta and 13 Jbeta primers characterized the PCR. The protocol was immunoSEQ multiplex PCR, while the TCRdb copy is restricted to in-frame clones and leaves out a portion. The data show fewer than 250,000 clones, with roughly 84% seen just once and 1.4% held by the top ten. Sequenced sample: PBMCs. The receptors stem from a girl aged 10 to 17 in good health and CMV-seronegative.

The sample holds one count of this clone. The CDR3 region is CASSLEPGFNTEAFF. Written as DNA, the CDR3 is TGTGCCAGCAGCTTAGAGCCGGGATTTAACACTGAAGCTTTCTTT. This chain uses TRBV11-2 with TRBJ1-1; unclear D gene. CDR3 length equals 15 residues. Germline CDR1 is SGHAT and CDR2 is FQNNGV. V was cut by 0 bases and J by 2 bases, with 10 bases left in between.

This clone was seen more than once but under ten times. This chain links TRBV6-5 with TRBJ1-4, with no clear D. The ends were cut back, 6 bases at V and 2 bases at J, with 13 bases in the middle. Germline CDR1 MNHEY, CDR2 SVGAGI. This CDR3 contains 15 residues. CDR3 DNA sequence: TGTGCCAGCAGAACCAGACACACCACTAATGAAAAACTGTTTTTT. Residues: CASRTRHTTNEKLFF.

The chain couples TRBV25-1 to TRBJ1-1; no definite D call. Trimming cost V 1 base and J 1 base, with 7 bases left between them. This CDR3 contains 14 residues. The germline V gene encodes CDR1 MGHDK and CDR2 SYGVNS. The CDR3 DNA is TGTGCCAGCAGTGAATTGCGGGAGAACACTGAAGCTTTCTTT. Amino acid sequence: CASSELRENTEAFF.

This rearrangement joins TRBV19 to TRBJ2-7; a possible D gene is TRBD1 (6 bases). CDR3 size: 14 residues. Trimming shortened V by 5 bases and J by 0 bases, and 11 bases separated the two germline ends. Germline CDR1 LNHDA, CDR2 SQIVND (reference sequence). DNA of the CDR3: TGTGCCAGTAGTGCCCAGGGGAGCTCCTACGAGCAGTACTTC. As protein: CASSAQGSSYEQYF.

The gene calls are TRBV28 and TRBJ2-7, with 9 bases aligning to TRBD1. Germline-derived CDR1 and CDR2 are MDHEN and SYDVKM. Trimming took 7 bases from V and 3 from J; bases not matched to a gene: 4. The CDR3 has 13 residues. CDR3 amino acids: CASTRDRVYEQYF. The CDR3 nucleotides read TGTGCCAGCACTCGGGACAGGGTCTACGAGCAGTACTTC.

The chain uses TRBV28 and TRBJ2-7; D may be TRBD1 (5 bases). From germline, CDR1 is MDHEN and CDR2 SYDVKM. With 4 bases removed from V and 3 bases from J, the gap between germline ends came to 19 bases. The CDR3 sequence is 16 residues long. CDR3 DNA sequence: TGTGCCAGCAGTTCCCCAGAGGCAGGGTATTTCTACGAGCAGTACTTC. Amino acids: CASSSPEAGYFYEQYF. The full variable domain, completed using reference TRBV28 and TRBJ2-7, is DVKVTQSSRYLVKRTGEKVFLECVQDMDHENMFWYRQDPGLGLRLIYFSYDVKMKEKGDIPEGYSVSREKKERFSLILESASTNQTSMYLCASSSPEAGYFYEQYFGPGTRLTVT.

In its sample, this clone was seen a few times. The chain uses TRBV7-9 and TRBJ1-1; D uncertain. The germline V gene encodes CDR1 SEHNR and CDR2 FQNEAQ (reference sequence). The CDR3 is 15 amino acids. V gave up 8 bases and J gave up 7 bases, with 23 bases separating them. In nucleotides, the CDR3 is TGTGCCAGCGGCCCGATACCGGTTAAGGCGGGTGAAGCTTTCTTT. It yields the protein CASGPIPVKAGEAFF.

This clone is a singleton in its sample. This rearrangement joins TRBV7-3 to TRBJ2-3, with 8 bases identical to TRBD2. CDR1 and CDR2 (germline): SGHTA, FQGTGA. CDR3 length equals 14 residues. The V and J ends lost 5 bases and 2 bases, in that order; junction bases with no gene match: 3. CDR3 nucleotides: TGTGCCAGCAGCCGCGGGGGGCCCACAGATACGCAGTATTTT. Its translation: CASSRGGPTDTQYF. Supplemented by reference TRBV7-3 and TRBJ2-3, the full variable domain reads GAGVSQTPSNKVTEKGKYVELRCDPISGHTALYWYRQSLGQGPEFLIYFQGTGAADDSGLPNDRFFAVRPEGSVSTLKIQRTERGDSAVYLCASSRGGPTDTQYFGPGTRLTVL.

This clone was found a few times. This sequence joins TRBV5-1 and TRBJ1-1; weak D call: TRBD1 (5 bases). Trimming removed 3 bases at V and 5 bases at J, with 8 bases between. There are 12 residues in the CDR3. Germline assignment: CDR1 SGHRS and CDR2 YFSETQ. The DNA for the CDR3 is TGCGCCAGCAGCTGGGGCAGAACTGAAGCTTTCTTT. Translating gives CASSWGRTEAFF.

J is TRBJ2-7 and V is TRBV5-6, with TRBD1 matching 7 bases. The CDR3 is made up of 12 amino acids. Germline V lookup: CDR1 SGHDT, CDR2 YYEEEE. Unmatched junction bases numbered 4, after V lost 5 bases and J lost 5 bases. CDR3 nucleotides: TGTGCCAGCAGACGACAGGGTAACGAGCAGTACTTC. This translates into CASRRQGNEQYF.

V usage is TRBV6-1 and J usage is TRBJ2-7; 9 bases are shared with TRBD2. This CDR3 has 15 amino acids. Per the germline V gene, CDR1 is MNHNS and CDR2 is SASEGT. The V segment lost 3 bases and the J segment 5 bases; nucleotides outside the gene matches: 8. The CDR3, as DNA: TGTGCCAGCAGTGATTACTGGACTAGCGATAACGAGCAGTACTTC. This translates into CASSDYWTSDNEQYF.

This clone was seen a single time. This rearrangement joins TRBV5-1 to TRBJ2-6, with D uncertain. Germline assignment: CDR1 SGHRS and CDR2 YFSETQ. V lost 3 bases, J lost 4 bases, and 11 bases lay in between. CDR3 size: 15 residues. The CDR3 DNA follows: TGCGCCAGCAGCTCCTCCTTCCTGGGGGCCAACGTCCTGACTTTC. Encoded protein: CASSSSFLGANVLTF. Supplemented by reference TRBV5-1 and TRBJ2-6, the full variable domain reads KAGVTQTPRYLIKTRGQQVTLSCSPISGHRSVSWYQQTPGQGLQFLFEYFSETQRNKGNFPGRFSGRQFSNSRSEMNVSTLELGDSALYLCASSSSFLGANVLTFGAGSRLTVL.

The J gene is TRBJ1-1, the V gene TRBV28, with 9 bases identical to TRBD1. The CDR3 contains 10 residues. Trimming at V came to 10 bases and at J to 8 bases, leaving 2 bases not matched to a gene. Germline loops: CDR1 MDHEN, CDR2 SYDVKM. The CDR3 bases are TGTGCCACCGGACAGGGGGAAGCTTTCTTT. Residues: CATGQGEAFF.

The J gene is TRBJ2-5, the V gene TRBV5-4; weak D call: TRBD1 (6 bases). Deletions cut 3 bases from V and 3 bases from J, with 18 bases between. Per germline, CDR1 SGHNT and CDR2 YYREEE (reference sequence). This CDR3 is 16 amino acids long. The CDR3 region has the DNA TGTGCCAGCAGCTCCCAGGGTCGGACAGCCAAAGAGACCCAGTACTTC. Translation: CASSSQGRTAKETQYF.

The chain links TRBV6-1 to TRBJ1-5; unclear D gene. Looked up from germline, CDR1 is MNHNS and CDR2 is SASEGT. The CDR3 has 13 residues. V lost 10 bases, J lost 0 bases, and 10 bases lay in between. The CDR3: CATSEASNQPQHF. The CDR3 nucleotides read TGTGCCACCTCCGAGGCTAGCAATCAGCCCCAGCATTTT.

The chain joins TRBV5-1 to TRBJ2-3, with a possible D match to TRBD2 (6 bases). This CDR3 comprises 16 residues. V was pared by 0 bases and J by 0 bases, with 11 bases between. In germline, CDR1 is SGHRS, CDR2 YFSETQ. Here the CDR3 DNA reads TGCGCCAGCAGCTTGGGGACTACTTTGAGCACAGATACGCAGTATTTT. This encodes CASSLGTTLSTDTQYF. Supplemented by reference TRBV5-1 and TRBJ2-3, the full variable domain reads KAGVTQTPRYLIKTRGQQVTLSCSPISGHRSVSWYQQTPGQGLQFLFEYFSETQRNKGNFPGRFSGRQFSNSRSEMNVSTLELGDSALYLCASSLGTTLSTDTQYFGPGTRLTVL.

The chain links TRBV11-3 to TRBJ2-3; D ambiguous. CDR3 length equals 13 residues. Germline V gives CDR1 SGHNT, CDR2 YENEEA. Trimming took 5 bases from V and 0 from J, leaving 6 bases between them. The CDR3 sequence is CASSPGSTDTQYF. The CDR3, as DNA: TGTGCCAGCAGCCCGGGTAGCACAGATACGCAGTATTTT.

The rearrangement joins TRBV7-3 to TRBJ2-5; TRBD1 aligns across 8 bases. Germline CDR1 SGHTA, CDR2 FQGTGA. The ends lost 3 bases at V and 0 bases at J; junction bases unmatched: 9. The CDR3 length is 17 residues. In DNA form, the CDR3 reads TGTGCCAGCAGCTTTCCCTTGACGGACAGGGACCAAGAGACCCAGTACTTC. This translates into CASSFPLTDRDQETQYF.

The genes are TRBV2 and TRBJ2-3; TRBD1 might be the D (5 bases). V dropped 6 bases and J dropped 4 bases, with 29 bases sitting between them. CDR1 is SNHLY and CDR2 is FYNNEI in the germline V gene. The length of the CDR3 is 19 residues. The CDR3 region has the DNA TGTGCCAGCAGCCGTACCCGCCCCGCGCAGGGCCTTCGTCCAGATACGCAGTATTTT. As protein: CASSRTRPAQGLRPDTQYF.

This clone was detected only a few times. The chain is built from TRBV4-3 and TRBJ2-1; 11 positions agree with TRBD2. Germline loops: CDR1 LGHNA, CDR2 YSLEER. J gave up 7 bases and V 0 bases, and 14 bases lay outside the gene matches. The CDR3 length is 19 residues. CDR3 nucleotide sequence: TGCGCCAGCAGCCAAGATCTTGGGGTAGCGGGGGGGACTAGGAATGAGCAGTTCTTC. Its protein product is CASSQDLGVAGGTRNEQFF.

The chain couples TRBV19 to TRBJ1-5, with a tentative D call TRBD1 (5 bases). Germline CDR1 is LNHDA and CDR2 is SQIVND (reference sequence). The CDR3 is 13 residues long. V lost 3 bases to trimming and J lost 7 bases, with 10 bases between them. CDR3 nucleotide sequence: TGTGCCAGTAGTATCAGGGCAGGGCAGCCCCAGCATTTT. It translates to CASSIRAGQPQHF. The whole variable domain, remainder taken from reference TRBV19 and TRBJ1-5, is DGGITQSPKYLFRKEGQNVTLSCEQNLNHDAMYWYRQDPGQGLRLIYYSQIVNDFQKGDIAEGYSVSREKKESFPLTVTSAQKNPTAFYLCASSIRAGQPQHFGDGTRLSIL.